Included here is one TCR beta chain sequence, with context. The TCR library protocol attached unique molecular identifiers to the individual cDNA molecules. TCRdb called the 5' RACE reads again in MiXCR, with one record for every CDR3 protein. This table has 50,000 to 65,000 distinct CDR3 sequences, roughly 7.1% appearing once. These data are taken from a study of early T cells in non-severe SARS-CoV-2 infection. V lost 8 bases and J 7 bases, leaving 17 bases between the germline ends. CDR1 and CDR2 from the germline V gene are WSHSY and SAAADI. This CDR3 has 14 residues. This clonotype originated in an adult who was a healthcare worker with PCR-confirmed SARS-CoV-2 infection or an uninfected control (not recorded which). The genes are TRBV10-2 and TRBJ1-4, with D possibly TRBD1 on 5 matching bases. This specimen consisted of whole blood, obtained at baseline. This CDR3 reads CASGSGTTGEKLFF. The CDR3 region has the DNA TGCGCCAGCGGATCCGGGACCACGGGTGAAAAACTGTTTTTT.